These T cell receptor beta chains were read from a single sample in a study of patients with pleural tuberculosis. TCRdb fed the reads into MiXCR, producing one record per CDR3 protein. The sample includes around 50,000 distinct CDR3 sequences, approximately 7.9% of them seen just once. These receptors all come from a human donor with pleural tuberculosis. Both conserved end residues are trimmed from each CDR3. A D gene is named only where the DNA matches it firmly.

v_call	d_call	j_call	cdr3_length	cdr3_aa
TRBV11-2	NA	TRBJ2-2	12	ASSSSLGTGELF
TRBV28	NA	TRBJ2-3	12	ASSLPSSTDTQY
TRBV12-3/TRBV12-4	NA	TRBJ1-3	15	ASSFPGDSYSGNTIY
TRBV29-1	TRBD1	TRBJ1-1	13	SVEPGQGANTEAF
TRBV12-3/TRBV12-4	TRBD2	TRBJ2-1	12	ASTPGGRHNEQF
TRBV2	TRBD1	TRBJ1-6	13	ARRGSGTDNSPLH
TRBV15	NA	TRBJ2-7	13	ATSREQGIVYEQY
TRBV28	TRBD2	TRBJ2-7	13	ASSLGTSENYEQY
TRBV20-1	TRBD2	TRBJ2-7	11	SALAGTSYEQY
TRBV9	NA	TRBJ2-1	11	ASSQPSGREQF
TRBV10-3	NA	TRBJ2-5	13	AISESVGSGETQY
TRBV28	NA	TRBJ1-6	11	ASRKKDNSPLH
TRBV7-1	TRBD1	TRBJ2-7	13	ASSSGTGFSYEQY
TRBV3-1	TRBD1	TRBJ2-1	11	APGGQRYNEQF
TRBV4-2	NA	NA	12	ASSQETSAGEQF
TRBV5-4	NA	TRBJ2-2	11	ASSFQGAGELF
TRBV11-1	NA	TRBJ2-6	15	ASSLGSGRTGANVLT
TRBV20-1	TRBD1	TRBJ1-2	10	SARRDRGGYT
TRBV4-2	NA	TRBJ2-4	12	ASRPGTSKNIQY
TRBV27	NA	TRBJ2-5	7	ASRETQY
TRBV19	TRBD1	TRBJ2-7	12	ASNIDGTAYEQY
TRBV20-1	NA	TRBJ2-1	10	SAPQRGIEQF
TRBV11-2	NA	TRBJ2-5	10	ASSMGHETQY
TRBV12-3/TRBV12-4	NA	TRBJ1-4	13	ASSLGMWGNEKLF
TRBV20-1	TRBD2	TRBJ2-1	14	SARVGSGRAPHEQF
TRBV6-1	NA	TRBJ2-1	12	ASSRLGAANEQF
TRBV5-1	TRBD1	TRBJ1-1	12	ASSLTGANTEAF
TRBV7-2	TRBD2	TRBJ2-3	12	ASRLADSTDTQY